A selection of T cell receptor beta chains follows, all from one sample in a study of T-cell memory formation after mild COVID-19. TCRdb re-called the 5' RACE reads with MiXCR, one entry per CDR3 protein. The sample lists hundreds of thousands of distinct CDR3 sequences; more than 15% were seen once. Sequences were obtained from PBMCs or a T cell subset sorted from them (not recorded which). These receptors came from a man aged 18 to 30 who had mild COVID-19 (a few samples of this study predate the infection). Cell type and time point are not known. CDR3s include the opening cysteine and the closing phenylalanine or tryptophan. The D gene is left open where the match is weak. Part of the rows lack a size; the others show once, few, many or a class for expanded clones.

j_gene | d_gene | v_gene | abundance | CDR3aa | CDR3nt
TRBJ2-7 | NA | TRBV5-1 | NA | CASNPGPTTGGQYF | TGCGCCAGCAACCCGGGACCCACTACAGGAGGGCAGTACTTC
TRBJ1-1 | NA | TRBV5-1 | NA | CASKEGQNTEAFF | TGCGCCAGCAAGGAGGGACAGAACACTGAAGCTTTCTTT
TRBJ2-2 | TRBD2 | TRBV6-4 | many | CASSDSTSGGTGELFF | TGTGCCAGCAGTGACTCAACAAGCGGGGGAACCGGGGAGCTGTTTTTT
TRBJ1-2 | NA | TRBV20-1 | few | CSARDSGSYGYTF | TGCAGTGCTAGAGATTCAGGGTCCTATGGCTACACCTTC
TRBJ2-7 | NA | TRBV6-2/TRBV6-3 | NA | CASSYRSHEQYF | TGTGCCAGCAGTTACAGGAGCCACGAGCAGTACTTC
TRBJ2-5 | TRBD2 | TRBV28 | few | CASRTFSGGARETQYF | TGTGCCAGCAGGACTTTTAGCGGGGGGGCCCGGGAGACCCAGTACTTC
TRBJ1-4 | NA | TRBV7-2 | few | CASSLGVGGGNEKLFF | TGTGCCAGCAGCTTAGGCGTGGGGGGGGGAAATGAAAAACTGTTTTTT
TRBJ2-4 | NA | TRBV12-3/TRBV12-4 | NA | CASSRQGGSNIQYF | TGTGCCAGCAGTCGACAGGGAGGGTCAAACATTCAGTACTTC
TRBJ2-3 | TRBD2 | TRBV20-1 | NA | CSATGTNTDTQYF | TGCAGTGCAACCGGGACTAACACAGATACGCAGTATTTT
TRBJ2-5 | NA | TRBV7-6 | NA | CASSPAIRAQETQYF | TGTGCCAGCAGCCCGGCGATCAGGGCCCAAGAGACCCAGTACTTC
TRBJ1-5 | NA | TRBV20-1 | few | CSAREGYQPQHF | TGCAGTGCTAGAGAAGGGTATCAGCCCCAGCATTTT
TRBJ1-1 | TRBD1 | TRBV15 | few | CATGQGTAEAFF | TGTGCCACCGGACAGGGTACGGCTGAAGCTTTCTTT
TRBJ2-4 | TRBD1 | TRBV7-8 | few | CASTGTGRDIQYF | TGTGCCAGCACCGGGACAGGGCGAGACATTCAGTACTTC
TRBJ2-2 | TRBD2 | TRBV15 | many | CATSTRPGGNEGTGELFF | TGTGCCACCAGCACTCGGCCCGGGGGGAACGAAGGCACCGGGGAGCTGTTTTTT
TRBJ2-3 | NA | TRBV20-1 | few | CSARGARTRTDTQYF | TGCAGTGCTAGAGGTGCTCGGACACGCACAGATACGCAGTATTTT
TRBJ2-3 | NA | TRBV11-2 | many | CASSFPDTQYF | TGTGCCAGCAGCTTCCCCGATACGCAGTATTTT
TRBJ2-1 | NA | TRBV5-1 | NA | CASSLSLAYYNEQFF | TGCGCCAGCAGCTTGAGCCTTGCTTACTACAATGAGCAGTTCTTC
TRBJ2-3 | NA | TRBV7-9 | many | CASSLAEDTQYF | TGTGCCAGCAGCTTAGCCGAAGATACGCAGTATTTT
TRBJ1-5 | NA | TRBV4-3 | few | CASSQVLGPNQPQHF | TGCGCCAGCAGCCAAGTTTTAGGGCCCAATCAGCCCCAGCATTTT
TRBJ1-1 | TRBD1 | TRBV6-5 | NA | CASSYSKGTDAFF | TGTGCCAGCAGTTACTCTAAAGGGACAGACGCTTTCTTT
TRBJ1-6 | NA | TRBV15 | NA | CATSKTNSPLHF | TGTGCCACCAGTAAGACGAATTCACCCCTCCACTTT
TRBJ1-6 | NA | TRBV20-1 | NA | CSTRPSGGQGSPLHF | TGCAGTACCCGACCCTCTGGGGGGCAAGGTTCACCCCTCCACTTT
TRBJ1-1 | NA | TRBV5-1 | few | CASSLVRRDTEAFF | TGCGCCAGCAGCTTGGTTCGGAGGGACACTGAAGCTTTCTTT
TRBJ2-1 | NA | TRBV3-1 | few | CASSQDAGSNEQFF | TGTGCCAGCAGCCAAGACGCAGGGAGTAATGAGCAGTTCTTC
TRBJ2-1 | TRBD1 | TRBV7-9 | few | CASSSGTASSQFF | TGTGCCAGCAGCTCTGGGACAGCCTCGTCCCAGTTCTTC
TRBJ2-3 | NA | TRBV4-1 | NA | CASSQELHTQYF | TGCGCCAGCAGCCAAGAGCTGCATACGCAGTATTTT
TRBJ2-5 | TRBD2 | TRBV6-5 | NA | CASSSWTSLETQYF | TGTGCCAGCAGTTCGTGGACTAGCTTGGAGACCCAGTACTTC
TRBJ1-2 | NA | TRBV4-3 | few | CASSQAIGRVPERTYGYTF | TGCGCCAGCAGCCAAGCTATTGGCCGGGTCCCCGAAAGGACCTATGGCTACACCTTC
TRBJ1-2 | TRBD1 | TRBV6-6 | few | CASSAGTEEYTF | TGTGCCAGCAGCGCCGGGACAGAGGAGTATACCTTC
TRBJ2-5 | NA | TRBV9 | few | CASSGKASPETQYF | TGTGCCAGCAGCGGAAAGGCCTCCCCTGAGACCCAGTACTTC
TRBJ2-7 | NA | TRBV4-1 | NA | CASSLPQSGRQYF | TGCGCCAGCAGCCTACCCCAGTCAGGGCGGCAGTACTTC
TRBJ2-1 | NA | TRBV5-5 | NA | CASSLEPIGNEQFF | TGTGCCAGCAGCTTGGAACCAATCGGAAATGAGCAGTTCTTC
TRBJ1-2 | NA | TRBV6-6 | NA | CASSPTGVWDGYTF | TGTGCCAGCAGTCCGACAGGAGTTTGGGATGGCTACACCTTC
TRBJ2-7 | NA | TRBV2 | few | CASTRPDLGVYEQYF | TGTGCCAGCACCCGTCCCGACCTCGGGGTTTACGAGCAGTACTTC
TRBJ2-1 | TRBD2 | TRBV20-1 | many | CSAPPRTSGDYNEQFF | TGCAGTGCTCCTCCAAGGACTAGCGGGGACTACAATGAGCAGTTCTTC
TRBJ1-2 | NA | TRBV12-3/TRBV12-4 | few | CASSAGNRVYGYTF | TGTGCCAGCAGTGCGGGGAACAGAGTCTATGGCTACACCTTC
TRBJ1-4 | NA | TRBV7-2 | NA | CASSFGVGEKLFF | TGTGCCAGCAGCTTTGGGGTCGGTGAAAAACTGTTTTTT
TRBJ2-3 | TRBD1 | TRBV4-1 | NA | CASSQAQGADTQYF | TGCGCCAGCAGCCAAGCCCAGGGGGCAGATACGCAGTATTTT
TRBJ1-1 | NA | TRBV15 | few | CATSRPPGEAEAFF | TGTGCCACCAGCAGACCCCCGGGGGAGGCTGAAGCTTTCTTT
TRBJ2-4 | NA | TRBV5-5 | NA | CASTGQLGPEYF | TGTGCCAGCACCGGACAGTTAGGGCCTGAGTACTTC
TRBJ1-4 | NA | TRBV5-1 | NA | CASSLVSSANEKLFF | TGCGCCAGCAGCTTGGTGTCGTCGGCTAATGAAAAACTGTTTTTT
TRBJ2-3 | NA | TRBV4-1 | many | CASSQAGGPPDTQYF | TGCGCCAGCAGCCAAGCGGGGGGCCCGCCAGATACGCAGTATTTT
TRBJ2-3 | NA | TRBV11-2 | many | CASSLLVDTQYF | TGTGCCAGCAGCCTCCTAGTAGATACGCAGTATTTT
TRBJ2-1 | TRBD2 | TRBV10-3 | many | CAISELERGGRREQFF | TGTGCCATCAGTGAACTCGAGCGGGGGGGCCGACGGGAGCAGTTCTTC
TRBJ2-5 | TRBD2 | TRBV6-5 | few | CASSILADQETQYF | TGTGCCAGCAGTATTCTAGCGGACCAAGAGACCCAGTACTTC
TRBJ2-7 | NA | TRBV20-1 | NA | CSARGVEQYF | TGCAGTGCTAGGGGGGTCGAGCAGTACTTC
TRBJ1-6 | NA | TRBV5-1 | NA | CASSSGTLDSPLHF | TGCGCCAGCAGCTCCGGGACCCTGGATTCACCCCTCCACTTT
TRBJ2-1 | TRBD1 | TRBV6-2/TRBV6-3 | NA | CASSYRQGQAYNEQFF | TGTGCCAGCAGTTACCGTCAGGGACAGGCTTACAATGAGCAGTTCTTC
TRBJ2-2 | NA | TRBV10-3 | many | CAIGGLNTGELFF | TGTGCCATCGGGGGTTTGAACACCGGGGAGCTGTTTTTT
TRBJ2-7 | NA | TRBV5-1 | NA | CASSFGVSYEQYF | TGCGCCAGCAGCTTCGGGGTTTCCTACGAGCAGTACTTC